This TCR beta chain appears in the sequencing data of a study of shared clonotypes between healthy human individuals. This clone appeared once. Its antigen is not known. Findings of the study overall: Sequencing depth was predicted to influence how clonotypes are shared among donors. Few donors restricted represented genetic and exposure-history diversity. Researchers found naive subsets generally carried larger estimated richness than memory subsets.

The material for each subset, its genomic DNA, was split evenly across several immunoSEQ plates. TCRdb's table, derived via immunoSEQ multiplex PCR, lists solely in-frame clones and lacks some. The repertoire holds about 2.4 million clones, with around 90% as singletons. Sequenced material: naive CD4+ T cells sorted from blood. Subset here: CD45RA+ positively selected. The source is a man aged 18 to 30 in good health.

Here the CDR3 reads CASSTVGEQYF. CDR3 in DNA: TGTGCCAGCAGCACCGTTGGAGAGCAGTACTTC. V and J are TRBV6-6 and TRBJ2-7, with D unclear. V dropped 6 bases and J dropped 7 bases, with 10 bases sitting between them. The CDR3 runs to 11 residues. The germline V gene encodes CDR1 MNHNY and CDR2 SVGAGI (reference sequence).